The clone carrying this T cell receptor (beta chain) was observed a few times. The data belong to a study of blood T cell repertoires in COVID-19. Here immunoSEQ multiplex PCR was the method, and the copy in TCRdb shows in-frame clones only, minus some. The sample yields some 170,000 clones, about four fifths seen once. This CDR3 comprises 15 residues. J lost 2 bases, V lost 2 bases, and 4 bases had no gene match. Germline V gives CDR1 MGHRA, CDR2 YSYEKL. The origin of this receptor is a woman aged 35 to 49 with COVID-19, enrolled during active disease. The rearrangement links TRBV4-1 to TRBJ2-7; TRBD1 agrees at 9 bases. Sequencing used peripheral blood. CDR3 nucleotides: TGCGCCAGCAGCCAATCGGGACAGGGTGCCTACGAGCAGTACTTC. This codes for CASSQSGQGAYEQYF.